This T cell receptor (beta chain) appears in the sequencing data of a study of cytotoxic CD8 clonotypes in ibrutinib-treated CLL. Whole-study results and caveats: Clonality increased at ibrutinib response, then returned toward baseline at progression. Under therapy, public clonotypes either contracted or stayed stable, and they were uncommon. Age-matched healthy donor levels were exceeded by baseline clonality, which tracked circulating CD8+ T-cell counts.

The CDR3 runs 16 residues. V was pared by 1 base and J by 9 bases, with 19 bases between. CDR1 and CDR2 from the germline V gene are SGHNT and YENEEA. Of note for this clone: No antigen is known for it.

Depth targeted 1 in 200,000 to 1 in 1 million T cells, averaging around 10x coverage per clonotype. Generated by immunoSEQ multiplex PCR, the TCRdb table keeps only in-frame clones and is missing some. The table shows about 130,000 clones, with approximately 85% occurring only once. Sample: PBMCs, taken after 24 months of ibrutinib treatment. This sequence was found in a human donor with chronic lymphocytic leukemia. The genes are TRBV11-3 and TRBJ2-1; maybe TRBD1 (8 bases). The DNA for the CDR3 is TGTGCCAGCAGCTTAGTATACGACAGGGGCGGGGGTGAGCAGTTCTTC. It specifies CASSLVYDRGGGEQFF.